These 5 T cell receptor beta chains originate from one sample sequenced in a study of technical replicates of blood from a few donors. The method was immunoSEQ multiplex PCR; TCRdb's version includes in-frame clones alone and lacks a portion of them. The table includes under 70,000 clones, roughly nine tenths detected once. The sequenced sample consisted of PBMCs. The receptors stem from a human donor in good health. Some clones in this sample may be carry-over from other donors' samples.

J is TRBJ2-7 and V is TRBV7-3; TRBD1 might be the D (6 bases). Germline CDR1 is SGHTA and CDR2 is FQGTGA. With 0 bases removed from V and 6 bases from J, the gap between germline ends came to 6 bases. The CDR3 runs 12 residues. In DNA form, the CDR3 reads TGTGCCAGCAGCTTAACAGGGGGCGAGCAGTACTTC. This codes for CASSLTGGEQYF.

This chain uses TRBV18 with TRBJ2-5; D remains ambiguous. The V gene lost 2 bases and the J gene lost 2 bases, with 6 bases spanning the gap. Germline values: CDR1 KGHSH, CDR2 LQKENI. The CDR3 runs 13 residues. The chain's CDR3 is CASSPLAQETQYF. For the CDR3, the DNA is TGTGCCAGCTCACCATTGGCTCAAGAGACCCAGTACTTC. Full variable domain (remainder filled in from reference TRBV18 and TRBJ2-5): NAGVMQNPRHLVRRRGQEARLRCSPMKGHSHVYWYRQLPEEGLKFMVYLQKENIIDESGMPKERFSAEFPKEGPSILRIQQVVRGDSAAYFCASSPLAQETQYFGPGTRLLVL.

CDR3 nucleotides: TGTGCCAGCAGCCCCGGGGACTTCTATGGCTACACCTTC. It specifies CASSPGDFYGYTF. The rearrangement links TRBV6-5 to TRBJ1-2; tentatively, D is TRBD1 (5 bases). The CDR3 consists of 13 residues. Germline CDR1 and CDR2: MNHEY and SVGAGI. V was trimmed by 6 bases and J by 4 bases, leaving 12 bases between them.

The gene calls are TRBV5-1 and TRBJ2-4; D possibly corresponds to TRBD1 (5 bases). The length of the CDR3 is 18 residues. The germline V gene has CDR1 SGHRS and CDR2 YFSETQ. Trimming took 4 bases from V and 2 from J, leaving 22 bases between them. The CDR3 region is CASSPARQDTPTKNIQYF. In DNA form, the CDR3 reads TGCGCCAGCAGCCCGGCCCGGCAGGACACCCCGACCAAAAACATTCAGTACTTC.

This clone was counted between two and nine times. The rearrangement links TRBV5-1 to TRBJ2-5, with 7 bases matching TRBD1. CDR1 is SGHRS and CDR2 is YFSETQ in the germline V gene. The CDR3 extends over 14 amino acids. V lost 5 bases, J lost 2 bases, and 6 bases stayed unmatched. DNA of the CDR3: TGCGCCAGCAGTAGCCAGGGGGTACAAGAGACCCAGTACTTC. It encodes CASSSQGVQETQYF.